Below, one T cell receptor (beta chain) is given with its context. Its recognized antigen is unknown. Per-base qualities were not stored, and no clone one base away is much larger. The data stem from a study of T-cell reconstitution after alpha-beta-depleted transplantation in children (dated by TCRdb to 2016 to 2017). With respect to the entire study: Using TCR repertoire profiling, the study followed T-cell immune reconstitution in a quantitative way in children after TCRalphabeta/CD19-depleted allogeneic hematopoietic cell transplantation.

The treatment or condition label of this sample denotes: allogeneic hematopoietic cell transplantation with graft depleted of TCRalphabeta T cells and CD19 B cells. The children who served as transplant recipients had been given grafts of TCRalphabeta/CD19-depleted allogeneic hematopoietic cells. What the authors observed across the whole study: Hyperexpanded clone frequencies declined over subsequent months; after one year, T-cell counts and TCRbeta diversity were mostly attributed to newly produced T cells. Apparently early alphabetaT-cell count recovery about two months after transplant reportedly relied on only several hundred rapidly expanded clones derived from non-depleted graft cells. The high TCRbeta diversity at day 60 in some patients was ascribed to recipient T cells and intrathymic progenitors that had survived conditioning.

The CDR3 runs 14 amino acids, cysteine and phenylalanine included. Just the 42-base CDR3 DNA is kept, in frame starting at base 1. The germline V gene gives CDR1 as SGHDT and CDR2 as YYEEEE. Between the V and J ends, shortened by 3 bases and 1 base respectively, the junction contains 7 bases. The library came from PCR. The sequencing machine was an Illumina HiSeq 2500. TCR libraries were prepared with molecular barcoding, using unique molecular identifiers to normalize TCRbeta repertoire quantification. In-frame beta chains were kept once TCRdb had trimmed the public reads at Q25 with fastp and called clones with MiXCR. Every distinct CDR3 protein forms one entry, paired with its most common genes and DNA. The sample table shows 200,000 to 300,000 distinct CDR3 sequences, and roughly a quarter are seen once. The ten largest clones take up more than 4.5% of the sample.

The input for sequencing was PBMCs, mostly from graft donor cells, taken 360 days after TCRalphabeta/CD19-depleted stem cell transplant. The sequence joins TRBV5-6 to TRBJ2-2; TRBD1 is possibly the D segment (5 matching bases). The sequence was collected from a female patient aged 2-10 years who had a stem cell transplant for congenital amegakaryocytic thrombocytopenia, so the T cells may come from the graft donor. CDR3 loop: CASSWTMNTGELFF. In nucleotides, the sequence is TGTGCCAGCAGCTGGACAATGAACACCGGGGAGCTGTTTTTT.